This T cell receptor beta chain was found in a study of T cell repertoires in cytomegalovirus infection. Study summary: The public TCR beta signatures pointed to both CMV infection and matching HLA type. Whole-study findings and limits: CMV-specific TCR beta clonotypes restricted by HLA-C dominated the ex vivo response. Totalled public TCR beta family frequency picked out people who carried CMV plus the relevant HLA.

TCRdb re-derived calls from the reads in MiXCR, one entry per CDR3 protein. The profile shows more than 650,000 distinct CDR3 sequences, less than 40% of them singletons. The CDR3 has 15 amino acids. The germline gives CDR1 LNHNV, CDR2 YYDKDF (reference sequence). Trimming took off 3 bases at V and 5 bases at J, with 14 bases between the two ends. Note on this clonotype: Antigen unknown.

This clonotype was sampled from a human donor in good health (CMV status not recorded). Some clones in this sample may be carry-over from other donors' samples. The chain employs TRBV15 and TRBJ2-1; perhaps TRBD2 as D (6 bases). The sequencing sample was made of PBMCs. The CDR3 nucleotides are TGTGCCACCAGCAGCTTAGCGGCCGTCAACAATGAGCAGTTCTTC. This gives the protein CATSSLAAVNNEQFF.